The TCR beta chain under discussion was sequenced for a study of blood T cell repertoires in COVID-19. About the research overall: Donors in the United States, Italy and Spain gave samples during acute or convalescent COVID-19.

V was cut by 0 bases and J by 14 bases, with 14 bases left in between. The CDR3 spans 13 residues. Germline V lookup: CDR1 SGHRS, CDR2 YFSETQ. Profiling relied on immunoSEQ multiplex PCR, and the TCRdb table lists in-frame clones only, not all of them. Here the sample spans about 45,000 clones, 83% being singletons. The sequencing input was peripheral blood. This TCR was sampled from a man aged 80 or over in a cohort sampled during active COVID-19. The chain recombines TRBV5-1 with TRBJ1-4; tentatively, D is TRBD1 (6 bases). CDR3 nucleotides: TGCGCCAGCAGCTTGGACGGACAGATCGAGCTGTTTTTT. This codes for CASSLDGQIELFF.